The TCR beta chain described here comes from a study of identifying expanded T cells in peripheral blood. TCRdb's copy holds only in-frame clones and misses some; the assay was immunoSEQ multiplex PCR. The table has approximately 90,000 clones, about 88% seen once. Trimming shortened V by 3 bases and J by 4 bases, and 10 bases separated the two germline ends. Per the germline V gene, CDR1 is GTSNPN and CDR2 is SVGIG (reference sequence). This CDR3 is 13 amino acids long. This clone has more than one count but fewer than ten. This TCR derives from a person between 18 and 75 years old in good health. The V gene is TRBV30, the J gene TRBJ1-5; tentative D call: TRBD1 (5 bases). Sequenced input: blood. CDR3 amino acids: CAWRGRDNQPQHF. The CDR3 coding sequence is TGTGCCTGGAGGGGCAGGGATAATCAGCCCCAGCATTTT.